A single T cell receptor (beta chain) is shown here with its context. Its antigen is not known. These data come from a study of Tregs in tolerant kidney transplant recipients. TCRdb keeps only in-frame clones here, not all; method: immunoSEQ multiplex PCR. The data show about 64,000 clones, approximately 89% seen once. The V gene's germline CDR1 is MNHEY and CDR2 SMNVEV (reference sequence). V gave up 1 base and J gave up 6 bases; unmatched junction bases: 14. This CDR3 is built from 18 residues. Regarding the study as a whole: Activated donor B cell expansion appeared to reveal the most relevant donor-specific TCRbeta repertoire. Tolerant patients' donor-specific Tregs expanded beyond overall Tregs, suggesting antigen-driven growth.

The nonmyeloablative bone marrow transplants came from related graft donors, with transient mixed chimerism. The chain has TRBV27 and TRBJ2-4; TRBD1 matches at 8 bases. This clonotype was obtained from a human patient who received a combined kidney and bone marrow transplant. Some T cells may have originated in the graft donor. Here the sequenced sample was CD4+ T cells from blood (PBMCs), taken 6 months after the transplant. The CDR3 loop reads CASSLFATGGGSSNIQYF. The CDR3 DNA reads TGTGCCAGCAGTTTATTTGCCACAGGGGGTGGGTCATCAAACATTCAGTACTTC.